The subject of this entry is one T cell receptor beta chain. The CDR3 consists of 14 residues. After removal of 4 bases from V and 8 bases from J, the junction contained 7 bases not matched to a gene. Per germline, CDR1 SGHRS and CDR2 YFSETQ. The PCR made use of 60 Vbeta and 13 Jbeta primers. The assay was immunoSEQ multiplex PCR, and TCRdb's table has in-frame clones only and misses some. This table holds over 100,000 clones, approximately 82% found once. These data come from a study of cytomegalovirus exposure and HLA in healthy donors. The TCR comes from a man aged 25 to 40 in good health and CMV-seropositive. The sample consisted of PBMCs. The chain has TRBV5-1 and TRBJ1-4, with 8 bases matching TRBD1. CDR3 amino acids: CASSVDRVYEKLFF. CDR3 bases: TGCGCCAGCAGCGTGGACAGGGTATACGAAAAACTGTTTTTT.